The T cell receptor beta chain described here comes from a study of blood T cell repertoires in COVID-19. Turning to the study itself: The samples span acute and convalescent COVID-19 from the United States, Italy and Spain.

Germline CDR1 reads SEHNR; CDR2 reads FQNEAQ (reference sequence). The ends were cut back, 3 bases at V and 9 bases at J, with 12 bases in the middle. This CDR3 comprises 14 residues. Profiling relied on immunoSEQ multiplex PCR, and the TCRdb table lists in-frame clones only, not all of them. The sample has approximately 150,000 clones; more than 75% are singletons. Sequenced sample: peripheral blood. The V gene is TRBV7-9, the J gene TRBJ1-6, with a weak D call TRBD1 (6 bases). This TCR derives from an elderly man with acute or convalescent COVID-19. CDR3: CASSFGQWGSPLHF. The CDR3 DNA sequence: TGTGCCAGCAGCTTCGGACAGTGGGGTTCACCCCTCCACTTT.